This T cell receptor beta chain was retrieved from a study of response to subunit inactivated influenza vaccine. Germline V gives CDR1 SGHRS, CDR2 YFSETQ. The CDR3 has 16 residues. V trimming: 6 bases; J trimming: 3 bases; junction bases outside the gene matches: 13. TCRdb reprocessed the RT-PCR reads with MiXCR, giving one entry per CDR3 protein. The table records a few hundred thousand distinct CDR3 sequences, approximately 15% of them present only once. This clonotype has a count of ten or more. The V call is TRBV5-1, the J call TRBJ2-3, with 7 bases matching TRBD1. The clonotype originates from a man aged 50-59 years who received an inactivated influenza vaccine. This material consisted of PBMCs from blood, taken approximately 12 days after vaccination. CDR3 amino acids: CASNNWPGQITDTQYF. DNA of the CDR3: TGCGCCAGCAATAACTGGCCGGGACAGATTACAGATACGCAGTATTTT.